One T cell receptor (beta chain) is described in this entry. The antigen is not known. TCRdb's table, derived via immunoSEQ multiplex PCR, lists solely in-frame clones and lacks some. The table includes around 55,000 clones, over 60% detected once. This entry is derived from a study of CD4+ T cells in melanoma. Study-level findings and limits: Reportedly, melanoma neoantigen-specific CD4+ T cells showed varied differentiation states. A reported correlation linked neoantigen-specific CD4+ T cells to CD8+, macrophage and B cell function.

The source material was tumor tissue. The sequence was collected from a human donor with melanoma.

CDR3 protein: CASSHTVWSPGANVLTF. CDR3 nucleotide sequence: TGTGCCAGCAGCCACACGGTATGGAGTCCTGGGGCCAACGTCCTGACTTTC. The chain carries TRBV9 and TRBJ2-6; D not certain. V lost 4 bases to trimming and J lost 2 bases, with 16 bases between them. CDR1 and CDR2 (germline): SGDLS, YYNGEE. The CDR3 has 17 amino acids.